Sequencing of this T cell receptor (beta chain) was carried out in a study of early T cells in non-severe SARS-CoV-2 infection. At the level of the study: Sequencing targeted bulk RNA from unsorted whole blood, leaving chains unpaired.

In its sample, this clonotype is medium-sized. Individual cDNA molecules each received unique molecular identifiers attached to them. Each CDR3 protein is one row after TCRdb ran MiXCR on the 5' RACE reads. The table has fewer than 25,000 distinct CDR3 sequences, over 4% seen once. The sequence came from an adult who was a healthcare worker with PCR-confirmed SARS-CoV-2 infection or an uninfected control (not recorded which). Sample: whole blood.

The CDR3 loop is CASSHDHGGGYTF. DNA for the CDR3: TGTGCCAGCAGCCACGATCATGGTGGTGGCTACACCTTC. The chain has TRBV3-1 and TRBJ1-2; D ambiguous. Trimming removed 3 bases at V and 7 bases at J, with 12 bases between. Germline V lookup: CDR1 LGHDT, CDR2 YNNKEL (reference sequence). This CDR3 is built from 13 residues.